Each of the 20 T cell receptor beta chains below was sequenced from the same sample in a study of blood T cells in healthy people across ages. The authors ran a second PCR of roughly 6 to 12 cycles using a sample-barcoded 5' primer and a J-beta primer mix. In TCRdb, the 5' RACE reads were re-called with MiXCR into one record per CDR3 protein. Of 600,000 to 850,000 distinct CDR3 sequences in the sample, about 25% are singletons; the top ten hold more than 8.5%. The same specimen was also included in a second study, on T cells of mothers and their children.

Sequenced: blood. All receptors come from a boy aged 10-17 years in good health.

This clonotype was observed a single time. The junction departs from germline at one end; a sequencing error may be responsible. The chain is built from TRBV4-3 and TRBJ1-1, with 7 bases that match TRBD1. There are 15 residues in the CDR3. Germline V lookup: CDR1 LGHNA, CDR2 YSLEER. The CDR3 protein is CASSQETGSNTGAFF. The CDR3 DNA reads TGCGCCAGCAGCCAAGAGACAGGGTCGAACACTGGAGCTTTCTTT.

This clonotype was detected a few times. V and J are TRBV20-1 and TRBJ2-7; tentative D call: TRBD1 (7 bases). The CDR3 has 14 residues. Trimming took 5 bases from V and 5 from J, leaving 19 bases between them. Germline V gene sequence: CDR1 DFQATT, CDR2 SNEGSKA (reference sequence). The chain's CDR3 is CSARRAGQLDEQYF. In DNA, the CDR3 is TGCAGTGCTCGACGGGCGGGACAGTTGGACGAGCAGTACTTC.

The V and J genes are TRBV12-3 or TRBV12-4 and TRBJ1-1; TRBD1 matches 9 bases. The CDR3 has 15 residues. The trim removed 4 bases at V and 4 bases at J, leaving 7 bases unmatched. The CDR3 region has the DNA TGTGCCAGCAGTTCAAAACAGGGGGCTGGCACTGAAGCTTTCTTT. Translated, it gives CASSSKQGAGTEAFF.

This rearrangement joins TRBV27 to TRBJ2-5, with D unresolved. The assigned J gene may be wrong: the sequence end matches TRBJ2-7 better. This CDR3 region has 14 residues. Germline V lookup: CDR1 MNHEY, CDR2 SMNVEV (reference sequence). The CDR3 region has the DNA TGTGCCAGCAGTTTAGATTCCGGTCATAACGAGCAGTACTTC. Its protein product is CASSLDSGHNEQYF.

This clonotype was seen a handful of times. The rearrangement joins TRBV6-2 or TRBV6-3 to TRBJ1-1, with D unresolved. The CDR3 is 12 amino acids. Trimming left V 6 bases short and J 7 bases short, with 12 bases between. Germline assignment: CDR1 MNHEY and CDR2 SVGEGT. The CDR3 region has the DNA TGTGCCAGCAGGACCCTGTGGGGTGAAGCTTTCTTT. As protein: CASRTLWGEAFF.

The chain joins TRBV14 to TRBJ2-5, with D perhaps TRBD1 or TRBD2 (7 bases each). The J call may be wrong; the DNA end is better matched by TRBJ2-1. Germline lookup yields CDR1 SGHDN and CDR2 FVKESK. CDR3 size: 16 residues. DNA for the CDR3: TGTGCCAGCAGCAACCATGGATCGGGACAGCGGGGAGAGCAGTTCTTC. Translated, it gives CASSNHGSGQRGEQFF.

This clonotype has just a few counts. The rearrangement joins TRBV15 to TRBJ2-4; D is unclear. In germline, CDR1 is LNHNV, CDR2 YYDKDF (reference sequence). The CDR3 has 14 residues. V lost 0 bases and J 6 bases, leaving 9 bases between the germline ends. CDR3 sequence reads: CATSRDSFTNIQYF. The CDR3 DNA reads TGTGCCACCAGCAGAGACAGTTTCACAAACATTCAGTACTTC.

A remark on this clonotype: No conserved phenylalanine or tryptophan is present at the end of the CDR3, so a read error is the likely explanation. The CDR3 DNA sequence: TGCGCCAGCAGCCAAGTTTGGGACAAGAATGAAAAACTGTTTATT. Translated, it gives CASSQVWDKNEKLFI. The rearrangement uses TRBV4-1 and TRBJ1-4; TRBD1 might be the D (6 bases). Per the germline V gene, CDR1 is MGHRA and CDR2 is YSYEKL. The CDR3 length is 15 residues. Trimming removed 1 base from V and 5 bases from J, with 11 bases in between.

V is TRBV5-4 and J is TRBJ2-3, with D unclear. V was pared by 0 bases and J by 0 bases, with 8 bases between. The CDR3 is made up of 15 amino acids. The germline V gene has CDR1 SGHNT and CDR2 YYREEE (reference sequence). In nucleotides, the CDR3 is TGTGCCAGCAGCTTGGGGGCGCCAAGCACAGATACGCAGTATTTT. Translating it yields CASSLGAPSTDTQYF. Drawing the rest from reference TRBV5-4 and TRBJ2-3, the complete variable domain is ETGVTQSPTHLIKTRGQQVTLRCSSQSGHNTVSWYQQALGQGPQFIFQYYREEENGRGNFPPRFSGLQFPNYSSELNVNALELDDSALYLCASSLGAPSTDTQYFGPGTRLTVL.

This clonotype was seen a handful of times. The CDR3 nucleotides are TGTGCCAGTAAGATTACAGGGGGCGAGACCCAGTACTTC. Translation: CASKITGGETQYF. J is TRBJ2-5 and V is TRBV19; 9 positions agree with TRBD1. CDR3 length: 13 residues. Looked up from germline, CDR1 is LNHDA and CDR2 is SQIVND (reference sequence). The ends lost 7 bases at V and 5 bases at J; junction bases unmatched: 5.

This clonotype was observed a handful of times. The chain employs TRBV20-1 and TRBJ2-7; the D call may be TRBD1 or TRBD2 (5 bases each). The germline V gene has CDR1 DFQATT and CDR2 SNEGSKA (reference sequence). The CDR3 is 12 amino acids. With 6 bases removed from V and 9 bases from J, the gap between germline ends came to 18 bases. The CDR3 reads CSAGGWGHGQYF. DNA of the CDR3: TGCAGTGCCGGCGGGTGGGGCCACGGGCAGTACTTC.

This clonotype has just a few counts. At one end the junction does not follow the germline gene, possibly because of a read error. The rearrangement joins TRBV28 to TRBJ1-3, with a possible D match to TRBD1 (5 bases). The CDR3 sequence is 16 residues long. From germline, CDR1 is MDHEN and CDR2 SYDVKM. This CDR3 is CASSLYPGGYGNTIYF. The CDR3 DNA reads as TGTGCCAGCAGCTTATACCCCGGGGGGTACGGAAACACCATATATTTT.

This clonotype was detected once. The chain uses TRBV4-3 and TRBJ1-1; no clear D. The CDR3 totals 16 residues. V was trimmed by 0 bases and J by 8 bases, leaving 19 bases between them. CDR1 and CDR2 (germline): LGHNA, YSLEER. CDR3 loop: CASSQELEDRYYEAFF. CDR3 in DNA: TGCGCCAGCAGCCAAGAATTGGAGGACCGCTACTACGAAGCTTTCTTT.

The table lists this clonotype with many counts. The chain links TRBV4-3 to TRBJ2-4; 9 bases are shared with TRBD2. With V trimmed by 1 base and J by 10 bases, 5 bases remained unmatched. The CDR3 has 14 amino acids. Germline V gene data show CDR1 as LGHNA and CDR2 as YSLEER. Written as DNA, the CDR3 is TGCGCCAGCAGCCAAGGGAGCGGGGGGATGATTCAGTACTTC. Translating gives CASSQGSGGMIQYF.

This clonotype was picked up a small number of times. The chain combines TRBV3-1 with TRBJ2-4; D unresolved. Per the germline V gene, CDR1 is LGHDT and CDR2 is YNNKEL (reference sequence). V was pared by 4 bases and J by 0 bases, with 13 bases between. There are 16 residues in the CDR3. CDR3 nucleotide sequence: TGTGCCAGCAGCCCGCTAGAATCTCTAGCCAAAAACATTCAGTACTTC. It yields the protein CASSPLESLAKNIQYF. Complete variable domain (other parts from reference TRBV3-1 and TRBJ2-4): DTAVSQTPKYLVTQMGNDKSIKCEQNLGHDTMYWYKQDSKKFLKIMFSYNNKELIINETVPNRFSPKSPDKAHLNLHINSLELGDSAVYFCASSPLESLAKNIQYFGAGTRLSVL.

This clonotype has just a few counts. Given the absence of the conserved phenylalanine or tryptophan at the CDR3 end, a read error is likely. The gene calls are TRBV4-2 and TRBJ2-3; TRBD2 matches at 11 bases. Germline V CDR1 and CDR2: LGHNA, YNFKEQ. This CDR3 region has 14 residues. The CDR3 sequence is CSTSGDSSTDTQYL. CDR3 nucleotides: TGTTCGACTAGCGGGGACTCTAGCACAGATACGCAGTATCTT.

V is TRBV5-6 and J is TRBJ2-7; D not resolved. Trimming took 6 bases from V and 1 from J, leaving 17 bases between them. Germline assignment: CDR1 SGHDT and CDR2 YYEEEE. This CDR3 is 15 amino acids long. CDR3 region: CASTLGVAVSYEQYF. The CDR3 DNA is TGTGCCAGCACTCTTGGGGTAGCCGTATCCTACGAGCAGTACTTC.

The gene calls are TRBV11-2 and TRBJ1-1; D is unclear. Per the germline V gene, CDR1 is SGHAT and CDR2 is FQNNGV. The CDR3 covers 14 residues. V was clipped by 2 bases and J by 1 base, with 8 bases between them. CDR3 loop: CASSLRVTNTEAFF. CDR3 coding DNA: TGTGCCAGCAGCTTAAGGGTCACGAACACTGAAGCTTTCTTT.

V and J are TRBV4-1 and TRBJ1-6, with D possibly TRBD1 on 6 matching bases. CDR3 length: 13 amino acids. The germline V gene encodes CDR1 MGHRA and CDR2 YSYEKL. Between the trimmed V and J ends, which lost 4 bases and 7 bases, there was a span of 8 bases. CDR3 protein: CASSPGQNSPLHF. CDR3 coding DNA: TGCGCCAGCAGCCCCGGACAGAATTCACCCCTCCACTTT.

In its sample, this clonotype was seen a few times. The chain uses TRBV9 and TRBJ2-1, with D unresolved. CDR3 length equals 13 residues. The germline V gene encodes CDR1 SGDLS and CDR2 YYNGEE. The V and J ends lost 0 bases and 8 bases respectively, with 9 bases between them. CDR3 in amino acids: CASSVGGWDEQFF. Written as DNA, the CDR3 is TGTGCCAGCAGCGTAGGAGGCTGGGATGAGCAGTTCTTC.